The 25 T cell receptor beta chains in this list originate from one sample, sequenced in a study of shared clonotypes between healthy human individuals. Some clones are missing from TCRdb's copy, which holds only in-frame ones; the method was immunoSEQ multiplex PCR. The repertoire includes just over 2,000,000 clones, 85% to 95% of them detected once, and 0.1% to 0.15% sits in the top ten. The sequencing input was naive CD4+ T cells sorted from blood. Subset described: CD45RA+ positively selected. The receptor set was obtained from a man aged 18-30 years in good health.

The rearrangement links TRBV28 to TRBJ1-3; a possible D gene is TRBD1 (6 bases). Trimming left V 6 bases short and J 4 bases short, with 16 bases between. The CDR3 spans 15 residues. The germline V gene has CDR1 MDHEN and CDR2 SYDVKM. CDR3 coding DNA: TGTGCCAGCAGGACGACGGGGGCGAGCGGAAACACCATATATTTT. Translation: CASRTTGASGNTIYF.

The gene calls are TRBV27 and TRBJ2-4; D possibly uses TRBD1 or TRBD2 (6 bases each). CDR1 is MNHEY and CDR2 is SMNVEV in the germline V gene (reference sequence). Trimming removed 5 bases at V and 0 bases at J, with 20 bases between. The CDR3 loop spans 18 amino acids. The CDR3: CASSPRDKEGLAKNIQYF. The CDR3 nucleotides are TGTGCCAGCAGTCCGCGGGACAAGGAGGGGCTAGCCAAAAACATTCAGTACTTC.

V and J are TRBV5-1 and TRBJ2-7, with D possibly TRBD1 on 5 matching bases. From germline, CDR1 is SGHRS and CDR2 YFSETQ. The V end was cut by 2 bases, the J end by 5 bases, with 17 bases between. This CDR3 region has 15 residues. This chain's CDR3 is CASSFSFRGSNEQYF. The CDR3 coding sequence is TGCGCCAGCAGCTTTAGCTTTAGGGGTAGCAACGAGCAGTACTTC.

The sample holds one count of this clone. V and J are TRBV11-2 and TRBJ1-1, with D uncertain. With 0 bases removed from V and 5 bases from J, the gap between germline ends came to 10 bases. Germline values: CDR1 SGHAT, CDR2 FQNNGV. CDR3 length: 14 amino acids. CDR3 DNA sequence: TGTGCCAGCAGCTTAGAGGGTTCCGTGACTGAAGCTTTCTTT. This encodes CASSLEGSVTEAFF.

This clone was counted a single time. As DNA, the CDR3 is TGTGCCAGCAGTGATCAGGGGCACGGGGAGCTGTTTTTT. This gives the protein CASSDQGHGELFF. V and J are TRBV6-1 and TRBJ2-2; a weak D match, TRBD1 (6 bases). The CDR3 length is 13 residues. Trimming shortened V by 3 bases and J by 7 bases, and 9 bases separated the two germline ends. The germline CDR1 and CDR2 sequences are MNHNS and SASEGT.

The chain has TRBV5-4 and TRBJ1-4; D perhaps matches TRBD1 (5 bases). The germline V gene encodes CDR1 SGHNT and CDR2 YYREEE (reference sequence). The CDR3 length is 14 residues. The V end was cut by 5 bases, the J end by 2 bases, with 10 bases between. CDR3 sequence: CASSFQGTNEKLFF. The CDR3 DNA follows: TGTGCCAGCAGTTTCCAGGGCACTAATGAAAAACTGTTTTTT. Together with reference TRBV5-4 and TRBJ1-4, the CDR3 gives the full variable domain: ETGVTQSPTHLIKTRGQQVTLRCSSQSGHNTVSWYQQALGQGPQFIFQYYREEENGRGNFPPRFSGLQFPNYSSELNVNALELDDSALYLCASSFQGTNEKLFFGSGTQLSVL.

As to this clone: One base away lies a much larger clone, so this may be a sequencing read error. Here the CDR3 DNA reads TGCAGCGTTGACCTTGGGTTCGGCTACACCTTC. Translated, it gives CSVDLGFGYTF. The chain uses TRBV29-1 and TRBJ1-2; D is uncertain. Germline CDR1 is SQVTM and CDR2 is ANQGSEA. Trimming removed 3 bases from V and 8 bases from J, with 10 bases in between. This CDR3 comprises 11 residues.

In its sample, this clone was seen once. Written as DNA, the CDR3 is TGTGCCAGCAGCCAAGCGGGAAACACAGATACGCAGTATTTT. Translating gives CASSQAGNTDTQYF. The chain employs TRBV11-3 and TRBJ2-3; 7 bases match TRBD2. V lost 5 bases and J lost 2; bases outside the gene matches: 4. This CDR3 contains 14 residues. Germline CDR1 SGHNT, CDR2 YENEEA.

The V and J genes are TRBV19 and TRBJ2-2, with D tentatively TRBD2 (6 bases). V shed 5 bases and J shed 7 bases, with 14 bases lying between them. The CDR3 length is 14 residues. The germline gives CDR1 LNHDA, CDR2 SQIVND (reference sequence). CDR3 nucleotide sequence: TGTGCCAGTAGTCTGCGGGGTCAGGGCGGGGAGCTGTTTTTT. This sequence encodes CASSLRGQGGELFF. Variable domain in full (rest from reference TRBV19 and TRBJ2-2): DGGITQSPKYLFRKEGQNVTLSCEQNLNHDAMYWYRQDPGQGLRLIYYSQIVNDFQKGDIAEGYSVSREKKESFPLTVTSAQKNPTAFYLCASSLRGQGGELFFGEGSRLTVL.

This chain connects TRBV6-5 to TRBJ1-6, with D maybe TRBD1 (5 bases). The CDR3 extends over 15 amino acids. V was clipped by 6 bases and J by 8 bases, with 17 bases between them. The germline gives CDR1 MNHEY, CDR2 SVGAGI. The CDR3 spells CASREPASGDSPLHF. The CDR3 DNA sequence: TGTGCCAGCAGGGAGCCTGCGTCGGGGGATTCACCCCTCCACTTT.

V gene TRBV28 combines with J gene TRBJ1-4; weak D call: TRBD1 (6 bases). V lost 8 bases and J 5 bases, leaving 12 bases between the germline ends. This CDR3 is built from 13 residues. The germline gives CDR1 MDHEN, CDR2 SYDVKM. The CDR3 here is CASLPGGNEKLFF. CDR3 coding DNA: TGTGCCAGCCTTCCGGGGGGCAATGAAAAACTGTTTTTT.

In this sample, this clone turned up many times. The same CDR3 arises from other DNA sequences in this sample as well. The chain carries TRBV5-1 and TRBJ1-1, with D possibly being TRBD1 (5 bases). There are 13 residues in the CDR3. Germline loops: CDR1 SGHRS, CDR2 YFSETQ. V was pared by 2 bases and J by 1 base, with 6 bases between. Here the CDR3 DNA reads TGCGCCAGCAGCTTCGGGGGGAACACTGAAGCTTTCTTT. It translates to CASSFGGNTEAFF.

This chain links TRBV5-6 with TRBJ2-1, with TRBD1 matching over 7 bases. V was pared by 5 bases and J by 2 bases, with 7 bases of the junction left unmatched. Germline CDR1 is SGHDT and CDR2 is YYEEEE. The CDR3 is made up of 15 amino acids. The CDR3 reads CASSYGQVAYNEQFF. CDR3 nucleotide sequence: TGTGCCAGCAGTTACGGACAGGTCGCCTACAATGAGCAGTTCTTC.

This chain links TRBV2 with TRBJ1-6, with D possibly TRBD1 on 5 matching bases. The V and J ends lost 4 bases and 10 bases respectively, with 14 bases between them. Germline values: CDR1 SNHLY, CDR2 FYNNEI. The CDR3 sequence is 14 residues long. The CDR3: CASSGRQGASPLHF. CDR3 coding DNA: TGTGCCAGCAGTGGGAGGCAGGGAGCCTCACCCCTCCACTTT.

The chain employs TRBV7-9 and TRBJ2-5; no clear D gene. Per the germline V gene, CDR1 is SEHNR and CDR2 is FQNEAQ (reference sequence). This CDR3 has 16 residues. V was cut by 2 bases and J by 0 bases, with 13 bases left in between. The CDR3 DNA reads TGTGCCAGCAGCTTATCTAGTGTTCCGTACCAAGAGACCCAGTACTTC. It is translated as CASSLSSVPYQETQYF.

This chain joins TRBV7-2 and TRBJ2-7; no clear D gene. The CDR3 is 14 amino acids. The germline V gene has CDR1 SGHTA and CDR2 FQGNSA. V lost 0 bases, J lost 2 bases, and 8 bases lay in between. The CDR3 region has the DNA TGTGCCAGCAGCTTAGCCGCAGGAGCCTACGAGCAGTACTTC. Translated: CASSLAAGAYEQYF. The whole variable domain, remainder taken from reference TRBV7-2 and TRBJ2-7, is GAGVSQSPSNKVTEKGKDVELRCDPISGHTALYWYRQSLGQGLEFLIYFQGNSAPDKSGLPSDRFSAERTGGSVSTLTIQRTQQEDSAVYLCASSLAAGAYEQYFGPGTRLTVT.

V gene TRBV2 combines with J gene TRBJ2-3, with unresolved D. The CDR3 consists of 15 residues. V lost 10 bases and J lost 0, with 17 bases in between. CDR1 and CDR2 (germline): SNHLY, FYNNEI. The CDR3 region has the DNA TGTGCCACCGCTGTGAGCCGAACTAGCACAGATACGCAGTATTTT. This codes for CATAVSRTSTDTQYF.

This clone was picked up one time. This sequence joins TRBV6-6 and TRBJ1-2; D is undetermined. CDR1 and CDR2 from the germline V gene are MNHNY and SVGAGI (reference sequence). V was shortened by 3 bases and J by 2 bases, with 7 bases between the two germline ends. This CDR3 contains 13 residues. The CDR3 sequence: CASSYNGNYGYTF. CDR3 coding DNA: TGTGCCAGCAGTTATAACGGGAACTATGGCTACACCTTC.

Turning to this clone: This sample includes further DNA sequences coding for the same CDR3. V is TRBV11-2 and J is TRBJ2-7; D call uncertain. V lost 0 bases and J lost 0, with 6 bases in between. Germline V gives CDR1 SGHAT, CDR2 FQNNGV. This CDR3 contains 14 residues. The CDR3 DNA reads TGTGCCAGCAGCTTAGACACCCTCTCCTACGAGCAGTACTTC. It is translated as CASSLDTLSYEQYF. Full variable domain (outside the CDR3, taken from reference TRBV11-2 and TRBJ2-7): EAGVAQSPRYKIIEKRQSVAFWCNPISGHATLYWYQQILGQGPKLLIQFQNNGVVDDSQLPKDRFSAERLKGVDSTLKIQPAKLEDSAVYLCASSLDTLSYEQYFGPGTRLTVT.

V gene TRBV6-5 combines with J gene TRBJ1-1; TRBD1 is a possible D gene (6 bases). Deletions cut 1 base from V and 3 bases from J, with 9 bases between. This CDR3 region has 14 residues. Germline V gene lookup returns CDR1 MNHEY and CDR2 SVGAGI. The CDR3 bases are TGTGCCAGCAGTTACTACAGGGCGGACACTGAAGCTTTCTTT. It yields the protein CASSYYRADTEAFF.

CDR3 sequence (DNA): TGTGCCAGTAGAAGGAGGGGGCTTGGCTATGGCTACACCTTC. It is translated as CASRRRGLGYGYTF. The chain uses TRBV19 and TRBJ1-2; 7 nucleotides align to TRBD1. CDR1 LNHDA and CDR2 SQIVND come from the germline V gene (reference sequence). V shed 6 bases and J 4 bases; nucleotides not matched to a gene: 8. This CDR3 is built from 14 residues.

The chain combines TRBV30 with TRBJ1-1, with 7 bases fitting TRBD1. V shed 0 bases and J 4 bases; nucleotides not matched to a gene: 5. From germline, CDR1 is GTSNPN and CDR2 SVGIG (reference sequence). The CDR3 extends over 14 amino acids. The CDR3 sequence is CAWSVLRGPTEAFF. The CDR3 nucleotides read TGTGCCTGGAGTGTACTTAGGGGGCCCACTGAAGCTTTCTTT.

The rearrangement joins TRBV7-9 to TRBJ2-7, with TRBD1 matching 7 bases. The CDR3 is 11 residues long. Germline V gene sequence: CDR1 SEHNR, CDR2 FQNEAQ (reference sequence). V trimming: 11 bases; J trimming: 5 bases; junction bases outside the gene matches: 6. In nucleotides, the CDR3 is TGTGCCGGAAATACAGGGGACGAGCAGTACTTC. Translated: CAGNTGDEQYF.

As concerns this clone: At one end the junction does not follow the germline gene, possibly because of a read error. The chain uses TRBV9 and TRBJ2-7; 11 bases are a match to TRBD2. Germline V gene sequence: CDR1 SGDLS, CDR2 YYNGEE. The length of the CDR3 is 13 residues. This CDR3 is CASSPGLAGGLHF. The CDR3 DNA sequence: TGTGCCAGCAGCCCCGGACTAGCGGGCGGTCTGCACTTC.

The chain couples TRBV5-4 to TRBJ2-1; tentatively, D is TRBD1 (6 bases). V gave up 5 bases and J gave up 2 bases, with 11 bases separating them. The CDR3 covers 14 residues. The germline CDR1 and CDR2 sequences are SGHNT and YYREEE (reference sequence). CDR3 loop: CASSSGTTYNEQFF. CDR3 DNA sequence: TGTGCCAGCAGTTCCGGGACAACCTACAATGAGCAGTTCTTC. The entire variable domain, with the rest obtained from reference TRBV5-4 and TRBJ2-1, is as follows: ETGVTQSPTHLIKTRGQQVTLRCSSQSGHNTVSWYQQALGQGPQFIFQYYREEENGRGNFPPRFSGLQFPNYSSELNVNALELDDSALYLCASSSGTTYNEQFFGPGTRLTVL.